This TCR beta chain stems from a study of T cells in localized non-small cell lung cancer. With 6 bases clipped from V and 1 base from J, the junction kept 10 bases outside the gene matches. From germline, CDR1 is SNHLY and CDR2 FYNNEI. The CDR3 contains 17 residues. Clones were read by immunoSEQ multiplex PCR, and TCRdb kept only the in-frame ones, dropping some. Counted here are approximately 28,000 clones, more than 85% occurring once; the ten biggest clones make up approximately 30%. Overall study results and limits: Appearances in adjacent lung were noted for a median 57 of the top 100 tumor clones. Clonality of T cells reached its maximum in uninvolved adjacent lung, surpassing tumor. Sequencing was limited to one tumor region, leaving the possibility of heterogeneity open.

With regard to this clone: The target antigen is unknown.

Sequenced here: peripheral blood, sampled before any cancer treatment. The V gene is TRBV2, the J gene TRBJ1-1, with 11 bases matching TRBD1. This sequence originates from a female donor over 55 with stage I lung adenocarcinoma. CDR3: CASSDFRDRGTNTEAFF. CDR3 nucleotide sequence: TGTGCCAGCAGCGACTTCCGGGACAGGGGGACGAACACTGAAGCTTTCTTT. The full variable domain, its missing parts supplied by reference TRBV2 and TRBJ1-1, is EPEVTQTPSHQVTQMGQEVILRCVPISNHLYFYWYRQILGQKVEFLVSFYNNEISEKSEIFDDQFSVERPDGSNFTLKIRSTKLEDSAMYFCASSDFRDRGTNTEAFFGQGTRLTVV.